Listed below are T cell receptor beta chains from one sample, sequenced in a study of OX40 agonist ivuxolimab in advanced cancers. The table came from immunoSEQ multiplex PCR; TCRdb's copy has only in-frame clones and leaves some out. The data contain around 55,000 clones, roughly 82% of them seen just once; the ten biggest clones take up just under 6.5%. Sequences were derived from CD4+ or CD8+ T cells sorted from blood, sampled in a trial of the OX40 agonist ivuxolimab. The receptors derive from an adult with an advanced solid tumor such as melanoma, head and neck, liver or kidney cancer. Each CDR3 is given with its conserved first and last residue. The D gene is left open where the match is weak. Where a row states a size, it is once, few, many or the class of an expanded clone; other rows omit it.

clone size	V gene	D gene	J gene	CDR3 DNA	CDR3 protein
-	TRBV2	TRBD1	TRBJ1-2	TGTGCCAGCACTGGACAGGGGTTTTCTAATGGCTACACCTTC	CASTGQGFSNGYTF
-	TRBV7-2	-	TRBJ2-5	TGTGCCAGCAGGCTCGGGTCGCAAGAGACCCAGTACTTC	CASRLGSQETQYF
-	TRBV29-1	-	TRBJ2-1	TGCAGCGTCGCCTCGGGGATCTACAATGAGCAGTTCTTC	CSVASGIYNEQFF
-	TRBV6-6	TRBD1	TRBJ1-1	TGTGCCAGCAGGATGCAGGGGGCCACTGAAGCTTTCTTT	CASRMQGATEAFF
-	TRBV5-5	-	TRBJ2-5	TGTGCCAGCAGCCCCCCCAGGGGTATGGCGGAGACCCAGTACTTC	CASSPPRGMAETQYF
-	TRBV5-8	-	TRBJ2-5	TGTGCCAGCAGCTTGAGACAGGGAGGAGAGACCCAGTACTTC	CASSLRQGGETQYF
-	TRBV18	-	TRBJ2-5	TGTGCCAGCTCACCGGACGGACAAGAGACCCAGTACTTC	CASSPDGQETQYF
few	TRBV18	-	TRBJ1-3	TGTGCCAGCTCCCAACGGACCTCTTGGGGAAACACCATATATTTT	CASSQRTSWGNTIYF
-	TRBV5-4	-	TRBJ1-2	TGTGCCAGCAGCTTGACGGACGGCGGGGGCTGGGGCTACACCTTC	CASSLTDGGGWGYTF
-	TRBV5-1	-	TRBJ2-7	TGCGCCAGCAGCTTAGGGCAGTCCTTGGACGAGCAGTACTTC	CASSLGQSLDEQYF
few	TRBV28	-	TRBJ2-1	TGTGCCAGCAGCCTGACGGGGGGCGGCCTGTTGGGGAATGAGCAGTTCTTC	CASSLTGGGLLGNEQFF
-	TRBV27	-	TRBJ2-2	TGTGCCAGCAGTTTGAACGCGGATGCCGGGGAGCTGTTTTTT	CASSLNADAGELFF
-	TRBV9	TRBD2	TRBJ2-7	TGTGCCAGCAGCGTAGCCGGGACTAGCGTAACCTACGAGCAGTACTTC	CASSVAGTSVTYEQYF
-	TRBV5-1	-	TRBJ1-4	TGCGCCAGCAGCTTGGCGTCTGAGGGGCGGGCTAATGAAAAACTGTTTTTT	CASSLASEGRANEKLFF
-	TRBV18	TRBD2	TRBJ2-1	TGTGCCAGCTCACCACCCCTAGCGGGTGGAGAGCAGTTCTTC	CASSPPLAGGEQFF
-	TRBV30	-	TRBJ1-5	TGTGCCTGGAGCAGGGAGGGGAATCAGCCCCAGCATTTT	CAWSREGNQPQHF
-	TRBV5-1	-	TRBJ2-2	TGCGCCAGCAGCTTGGTTAGCGGGAACACCGGGGAGCTGTTTTTT	CASSLVSGNTGELFF
-	TRBV10-2	TRBD2	TRBJ2-1	TGCGCCAGCAAAAGCGGGAGAGGGGCCGATGAGCAGTTCTTC	CASKSGRGADEQFF
few	TRBV11-2	-	TRBJ1-2	TGTGCCAGCAGTAGCCTAACAGGCCCCCCCCCTTTAACCTTC	CASSSLTGPPPLTF
-	TRBV5-1	TRBD2	TRBJ2-5	TGCGCCAGCAGCGAACTAGCGGGAGGGCCTTACAGGAAAGAGACCCAGTACTTC	CASSELAGGPYRKETQYF
once	TRBV6-5	TRBD1	TRBJ2-7	TGTGCCAGCAGTCTCCGGGACAGGGGGTACGAGCAGTACTTC	CASSLRDRGYEQYF
once	TRBV18	TRBD2	TRBJ2-5	TGTGCCAGCTCGCGGGGGAGGCAAGAGACCCAGTACTTC	CASSRGRQETQYF
-	TRBV2	-	TRBJ1-1	TGTGCCAGCAGAATCAGCGCCGGGGGGACTGAAGCTTTCTTT	CASRISAGGTEAFF
-	TRBV28	-	TRBJ2-2	TGTGCCAGCGCCTCAACTAGACGCGCGACCGGGGAGCTGTTTTTT	CASASTRRATGELFF
-	TRBV6-1	TRBD1	TRBJ1-5	TGTGCCAGCAGTCGGACAGGGGCCAGCAATCAGCCCCAGCATTTT	CASSRTGASNQPQHF
-	TRBV7-3	-	TRBJ1-1	TGTGCCAGCAGTTACGACAAGAACACTGAAGCTTTCTTT	CASSYDKNTEAFF
-	TRBV10-2	-	TRBJ1-5	TGCGCCAGCAGTGAGTCGGACAGAACTCAGCCCCAGCATTTT	CASSESDRTQPQHF
-	TRBV5-1	-	TRBJ1-3	TGCGCCAGCAGCTTGGGGGCCCTTTCTGGAAACACCATATATTTT	CASSLGALSGNTIYF
once	TRBV14	-	TRBJ2-7	TGTGCCAGCAGCCAATCTGGAACCTACGAGCAGTACTTC	CASSQSGTYEQYF
few	TRBV21-1	-	TRBJ1-1	TGTGCCAGCAGCAGAACCGGGACCGTGAACACTGAAGCTTTCTTT	CASSRTGTVNTEAFF
-	TRBV18	-	TRBJ1-5	TGTGCCAGCTCAATACAGGATGGCAATCAGCCCCAGCATTTT	CASSIQDGNQPQHF
-	TRBV7-3	-	TRBJ1-5	TGTGCCAGCAGCTTATGGACCGTTGACAGGAGGGAATCAGCCCCAGCATTT	CASSLWTVDRRESAPAF
few	TRBV15	TRBD1	TRBJ1-6	TGTGCCACCAGCAGAGGGACAGGGGGAAATTCACCCCTCCACTTT	CATSRGTGGNSPLHF
-	TRBV16	-	TRBJ1-1	TGTGCCAGCAGCCACCCCGGGGGGGCGGACACTGAAGCTTTCTTT	CASSHPGGADTEAFF
-	TRBV5-1	TRBD2	TRBJ2-3	TGCGCCAGCCGTTTGGGGACTAGCGGGAGTCCCACAGATACGCAGTATTTT	CASRLGTSGSPTDTQYF
medium-sized	TRBV5-4	-	TRBJ2-2	TGTGCCAGCGAACGGGACTTAAGGGGGACCGGGGAGCTGTTTTTT	CASERDLRGTGELFF
-	TRBV27	-	TRBJ2-7	TGTGCCAGCAGTAACCCGCCGACAGCCGAGCAGTACTTC	CASSNPPTAEQYF
-	TRBV19	-	TRBJ1-5	TGTGCCAGTAGTACCAGGTATAGCAATCAGCCCCAGCATTTT	CASSTRYSNQPQHF
-	TRBV2	TRBD2	TRBJ2-7	TGTGCCAGCAGTGGGGTTGGGCTAGCGGGGGCCTATCTCTCCTACGAGCAGTACTTC	CASSGVGLAGAYLSYEQYF
-	TRBV28	TRBD1	TRBJ2-3	TGTGCCAGCAGTGGGACAGGTAGTACAGATACGCAGTATTTT	CASSGTGSTDTQYF
-	TRBV6-5	-	TRBJ2-7	TGTGCCAGCAGTGAGTGGTATACCTACGAGCAGTACTTC	CASSEWYTYEQYF
-	TRBV15	TRBD1	TRBJ1-6	TGTGCCACCAGCAGCGCCCCCGGGACAGGGGAATCACCCCTCCACTTT	CATSSAPGTGESPLHF
-	TRBV5-1	-	TRBJ1-2	TGCGCCAGCAGCTTGTCACAAGGGCCCAACTATGGCTACACCTTC	CASSLSQGPNYGYTF
-	TRBV14	TRBD2	TRBJ2-5	TGTGCCAGCAGCCAAGTCGGAATCACTAGCGCTCCCCGGGAGACCCAGTACTTC	CASSQVGITSAPRETQYF
-	TRBV6-1	-	TRBJ1-3	TGTGCCAGCAGTGAAGGTTTTTACTCTGGAAACACCATATATTTT	CASSEGFYSGNTIYF
-	TRBV5-1	-	TRBJ1-2	TGCGCCAGCAGCTTGTTTGAGGGAGACTATGGCTACACCTTC	CASSLFEGDYGYTF
-	TRBV27	-	TRBJ1-6	TGTGCCAGCAGTTTCGCGGTGAGCTCCTATAATTCACCCCTCCACTTT	CASSFAVSSYNSPLHF
-	TRBV6-6	TRBD1	TRBJ2-2	TGTGCCAGCAGTAACAGGGGAAACACCGGGGAGCTGTTTTTT	CASSNRGNTGELFF
-	TRBV7-6	TRBD1	TRBJ2-1	TGTGCCAGCAGCCCACAGTCCGGGACAGGGGTCCTCTTC	CASSPQSGTGVLF
once	TRBV10-3	TRBD1	TRBJ1-4	TGTGCCATCAGTGAGAGGGACAGTTATAATGAAAAACTGTTTTTT	CAISERDSYNEKLFF
-	TRBV6-5	-	TRBJ1-1	TGTGCCAGCAGTTACTCTTCAACGTATAGGACTGAAGCTTTCTTT	CASSYSSTYRTEAFF
-	TRBV7-9	TRBD2	TRBJ2-1	TGTGCCAGCAGCGCTAGCGGCTTCTCCTACAATGAGCAGTTCTTC	CASSASGFSYNEQFF
-	TRBV4-2	TRBD1	TRBJ1-2	TGTGCCAGCAGCCGGGGACAGTACTATGGCTACACCTTC	CASSRGQYYGYTF